The TCR beta chain described here comes from a study of T-cell memory formation after mild COVID-19. Looking at the study overall: TCR clusters were mostly donor specific. Study-wide points: The authors left the SARS-CoV-2 specificity of second-wave clones peaking on day 37 unconfirmed. The pre-infection memory compartment contained some responding clones, suggesting cross-reactive memory joined.

Germline V gene lookup returns CDR1 SGHAT and CDR2 FQNNGV. J lost 4 bases, V lost 2 bases, and 3 bases had no gene match. The CDR3 length is 15 residues. Comments on this clonotype: Its antigen is not identified.

Each CDR3 protein gets one entry after TCRdb re-called the 5' RACE reads with MiXCR. Of 150,000 to 200,000 distinct CDR3 sequences in the sample, approximately 10% were seen once. The sample taken for sequencing was PBMCs or a T cell subset sorted from them (not recorded which). This sequence was found in a man aged 18 to 30 who had mild COVID-19 (a few samples of this study predate the infection). Cell type and time point are not known. The chain uses TRBV11-2 and TRBJ2-3; 10 nucleotides line up with TRBD2. The CDR3: CASSLSSGGPDTQYF. DNA of the CDR3: TGTGCCAGCAGCTTATCTAGCGGGGGTCCAGATACGCAGTATTTT.